This entry lists 3 T cell receptor beta chains sequenced from one sample in a study of blood T cells in healthy people across ages. Sample-barcoded 5' priming and a J-beta primer mix drove a second PCR of about 6 to 12 cycles. In TCRdb, the 5' RACE reads were re-called with MiXCR into one record per CDR3 protein. The sample includes hundreds of thousands of distinct CDR3 sequences, just over 55% of them seen just once. The sequenced material came from blood. The source of these receptors is a man in his forties or fifties in good health.

DNA for the CDR3: TGCAGCGTTGTACTGGGAAACACCATATATTTT. Translated, it gives CSVVLGNTIYF. The genes are TRBV29-1 and TRBJ1-3, with unresolved D. Trimming pared 4 bases from V and 4 bases from J, leaving 5 bases between. Germline V gene data show CDR1 as SQVTM and CDR2 as ANQGSEA. The CDR3 length is 11 residues.

The chain carries TRBV27 and TRBJ1-2; the match to TRBD1 covers 11 bases. The germline V gene encodes CDR1 MNHEY and CDR2 SMNVEV (reference sequence). CDR3 length: 13 residues. With 6 bases clipped from V and 7 bases from J, the junction kept 4 bases outside the gene matches. The CDR3 spells CASRGTGGTGYTF. The CDR3 nucleotides read TGTGCCAGCAGAGGGACAGGGGGTACTGGCTACACCTTC.

This sequence joins TRBV18 and TRBJ2-1; perhaps TRBD1 as D (6 bases). This CDR3 is built from 15 residues. V lost 3 bases to trimming and J lost 4 bases, with 13 bases between them. From germline, CDR1 is KGHSH and CDR2 LQKENI. The CDR3 DNA reads TGTGCCAGCTCACCCGATACAGGGTCGTACAATGAGCAGTTCTTC. This encodes CASSPDTGSYNEQFF. The entire variable domain, with the rest obtained from reference TRBV18 and TRBJ2-1, is as follows: NAGVMQNPRHLVRRRGQEARLRCSPMKGHSHVYWYRQLPEEGLKFMVYLQKENIIDESGMPKERFSAEFPKEGPSILRIQQVVRGDSAAYFCASSPDTGSYNEQFFGPGTRLTVL.